This T cell receptor (beta chain) comes out of a study of blood T cell repertoires in COVID-19. Turning to the study itself: Acute and convalescent COVID-19 samples came from the United States, Italy and Spain. PBMCs, B-cell-depleted T cells, or T cells provided the cDNA or gDNA that made up the material.

Trimming cost V 2 bases and J 3 bases; bases outside gene matches: 6. The germline gives CDR1 MNHNS, CDR2 SASEGT. The length of the CDR3 is 16 residues. Authors' analysis steps: Amplification from reference gene primers served as the basis for estimated nucleated cell counts. Libraries were prepared by immunoSEQ multiplex PCR; TCRdb keeps only in-frame clonotypes and omits some of them. The V and J calls and the clone size are those of that table, but D and trimming were determined from the DNA. Seen here are approximately 210,000 clones, about 89% observed once, and the top ten hold roughly 5%. This clone appeared a few times.

The genes are TRBV6-1 and TRBJ2-5; 10 bases are a match to TRBD1. Material for sequencing was peripheral blood. This receptor was identified in a woman between 40 and 55 years old with acute or convalescent COVID-19. The CDR3 loop reads CASSEMAGTGEETQYF. DNA of the CDR3: TGTGCCAGCAGTGAAATGGCCGGGACAGGGGAAGAGACCCAGTACTTC.